Following are 17 T cell receptor beta chains from one sample sequenced in a study of response to subunit inactivated influenza vaccine. TCRdb recomputed calls from the RT-PCR reads with MiXCR, one row per CDR3 protein. The sample contains just under 550,000 distinct CDR3 sequences, approximately 24% of which appear only once. These same records also appear under a second study, on T cells expressing NK-cell markers. Per that study: With UMIs, 5'RACE template switching was used to make TCR beta cDNA.

Sequencing was performed on CD4+ T cells sorted from PBMCs, taken 11 to 12 days after vaccination. The source of these receptors is a man aged 50-59 years who received an inactivated influenza vaccine.

This clonotype was seen a handful of times. The V and J genes are TRBV5-1 and TRBJ2-2; D may match TRBD1 or TRBD2 (5 bases each). The germline gives CDR1 SGHRS, CDR2 YFSETQ. The CDR3 covers 16 residues. Trimming stripped 0 bases from V and 5 bases from J, with 14 bases between. The CDR3 DNA sequence: TGCGCCAGCAGCTTGGCCGGGGCCAAGGATACCGGGGAGCTGTTTTTT. Translation gives CASSLAGAKDTGELFF.

The sample holds a few counts of this clonotype. The chain uses TRBV3-1 and TRBJ2-1; 10 bases are shared with TRBD2. Germline CDR1 LGHDT, CDR2 YNNKEL (reference sequence). V shed 3 bases and J 10 bases; nucleotides not matched to a gene: 0. The CDR3 spans 12 residues. The CDR3 protein is CASSQTSGEQFF. In DNA, the CDR3 is TGTGCCAGCAGCCAGACTAGCGGGGAGCAGTTCTTC.

The chain combines TRBV5-1 with TRBJ2-3; 9 bases are shared with TRBD1. The V gene's germline CDR1 is SGHRS and CDR2 YFSETQ. Trimming removed 9 bases from V and 0 bases from J; junction bases left unmatched: 2. This CDR3 has 13 amino acids. The DNA for the CDR3 is TGCGCCACGGGACAGGGCAGCACAGATACGCAGTATTTT. It specifies CATGQGSTDTQYF.

The table lists this clonotype with a few counts. The rearrangement uses TRBV5-1 and TRBJ2-1, with TRBD2 as a possible D gene (6 bases). Germline V gene lookup returns CDR1 SGHRS and CDR2 YFSETQ. With 0 bases removed from V and 10 bases from J, the gap between germline ends came to 11 bases. This CDR3 contains 13 residues. The CDR3 reads CASSLDRGWEQFF. The CDR3 region has the DNA TGCGCCAGCAGCTTGGATCGGGGGTGGGAGCAGTTCTTC.

V gene TRBV10-3 combines with J gene TRBJ2-7; 12 nucleotides line up with TRBD1. Looked up from germline, CDR1 is ENHRY and CDR2 is SYGVKD. This CDR3 has 14 residues. Trimming cost V 6 bases and J 6 bases; bases outside gene matches: 6. The CDR3 region has the DNA TGTGCCATCAGGGGACAGGGGGCGCCGGGCGAGCAGTACTTC. Translated, it gives CAIRGQGAPGEQYF.

This clonotype came up many times. One end of the junction is discordant with germline, which a read error may explain. The chain joins TRBV5-1 to TRBJ2-3, with TRBD2 identical over 10 bases. The CDR3 runs 14 residues. The V gene's germline CDR1 is SGHRS and CDR2 YFSETQ. For the CDR3, the DNA is TGTGCCAGCAGCTTAGGGACTAGCGCAGATACGCAGTATTTT. Its translation is CASSLGTSADTQYF.

As DNA, the CDR3 is TGTGCCAGCATGCTGACTGAGAACTATGGCTACACCTTC. This sequence encodes CASMLTENYGYTF. V and J are TRBV28 and TRBJ1-2; D not resolved. Looked up from germline, CDR1 is MDHEN and CDR2 is SYDVKM. The CDR3 runs 13 residues. With 7 bases removed from V and 2 bases from J, the gap between germline ends came to 11 bases.

The chain is built from TRBV3-1 and TRBJ1-1; 9 positions match TRBD1. Trimming removed 1 base from V and 4 bases from J; junction bases left unmatched: 7. CDR1 and CDR2 (germline): LGHDT, YNNKEL (reference sequence). The CDR3 contains 16 residues. This chain's CDR3 is CASSQVAGQGTTEAFF. CDR3 sequence (DNA): TGTGCCAGCAGCCAAGTAGCGGGACAGGGTACCACTGAAGCTTTCTTT.

The sample holds a few counts of this clonotype. This chain joins TRBV5-1 and TRBJ2-1; D might be TRBD2 (5 bases). Germline CDR1 reads SGHRS; CDR2 reads YFSETQ. V shed 5 bases and J shed 10 bases, with 7 bases lying between them. This CDR3 is 10 amino acids long. The CDR3 coding sequence is TGCGCCAGCAGACTAGTCGAGCAGTTCTTC. Encoded protein: CASRLVEQFF.

The rearrangement joins TRBV27 to TRBJ2-6; perhaps TRBD2 as D (6 bases). Germline assignment: CDR1 MNHEY and CDR2 SMNVEV (reference sequence). Trimming left V 5 bases short and J 0 bases short, with 11 bases between. The CDR3 consists of 16 residues. The CDR3 DNA follows: TGTGCCAGCAGTCAGCGGGTAATCTCTGGGGCCAACGTCCTGACTTTC. Translation gives CASSQRVISGANVLTF.

This clonotype was recorded a few times. The chain is built from TRBV25-1 and TRBJ2-2; TRBD2 aligns across 7 bases. Germline CDR1 MGHDK, CDR2 SYGVNS. The trim removed 8 bases at V and 4 bases at J, leaving 10 bases unmatched. The CDR3 covers 15 residues. The chain's CDR3 is CASSPPGRGTGELFF. CDR3 sequence (DNA): TGTGCCAGCTCTCCCCCAGGGAGGGGCACCGGGGAGCTGTTTTTT.

V is TRBV5-5 and J is TRBJ2-7; D is undetermined. Trimming stripped 1 base from V and 0 bases from J, with 8 bases between. This CDR3 is built from 14 residues. Germline CDR1 SGHKS, CDR2 YYEKEE (reference sequence). CDR3 sequence: CASSLSANSYEQYF. DNA of the CDR3: TGTGCCAGCAGCTTGTCGGCGAACTCCTACGAGCAGTACTTC.

This clonotype was detected only a few times. The chain recombines TRBV4-2 with TRBJ2-1, with TRBD2 identical over 9 bases. V lost 0 bases and J lost 6; bases outside the gene matches: 6. The CDR3 totals 16 residues. CDR1 is LGHNA, CDR2 YNFKEQ, per germline. CDR3: CASSQDFSGGFNEQFF. The CDR3 DNA reads TGTGCCAGCAGCCAAGACTTCAGCGGGGGGTTCAATGAGCAGTTCTTC.

This clonotype has a handful of counts. This chain links TRBV12-3 or TRBV12-4 with TRBJ2-5, with TRBD2 as a possible D gene (6 bases). V dropped 2 bases and J dropped 5 bases, with 12 bases sitting between them. The CDR3 is made up of 14 amino acids. The DNA of the CDR3 is TGTGCCAGCAGTTTATTTGGGGCGGGGGAGACCCAGTACTTC. Amino acid sequence: CASSLFGAGETQYF.

This clonotype showed up many times. The chain couples TRBV6-2 or TRBV6-3 to TRBJ2-2; D is possibly TRBD1 (5 bases). CDR1 is MNHEY, CDR2 SVGEGT, per germline. The CDR3 has 18 residues. The V end lost 6 bases, the J end lost 3 bases, and 23 bases lay between the germline ends. CDR3 protein: CASSSHHRGAKYTGELFF. CDR3 nucleotide sequence: TGTGCCAGCAGCTCCCACCATCGTGGGGCGAAATACACCGGGGAGCTGTTTTTT.

V is TRBV3-1 and J is TRBJ2-1, with TRBD1 matching 7 bases. The J segment lost 9 bases and the V segment lost 0 bases, leaving 2 bases of the junction unmatched. Germline lookup yields CDR1 LGHDT and CDR2 YNNKEL (reference sequence). The CDR3 sequence is 13 residues long. CDR3 in amino acids: CASSQDGQAEQFF. The CDR3 DNA follows: TGTGCCAGCAGCCAAGATGGACAGGCTGAGCAGTTCTTC.

In DNA, the CDR3 is TGTGCCAGCAGCTTAGAGGGGGGAGGCCAAGAGACCCAGTACTTC. Encoded protein: CASSLEGGGQETQYF. V and J are TRBV7-9 and TRBJ2-5; tentatively, D is TRBD1 or TRBD2 (6 bases each). The CDR3 sequence is 15 residues long. The ends were cut back, 1 base at V and 1 base at J, with 10 bases in the middle. Per the germline V gene, CDR1 is SEHNR and CDR2 is FQNEAQ (reference sequence).